The subject of this entry is one T cell receptor beta chain. This entry belongs to a study of T cell responses to AZD1222 COVID-19 vaccine. The germline CDR1 and CDR2 sequences are MDHEN and SYDVKM. The CDR3 contains 16 residues. Trimming removed 4 bases at V and 1 base at J, with 17 bases between. The repertoire was sequenced with immunoSEQ multiplex PCR; TCRdb's copy has only in-frame clones and lacks some. The sample records under 150,000 clones, about 90% being singletons. The source is an adult in good health. The chain links TRBV28 to TRBJ2-7; D possibly matches TRBD1 or TRBD2 (6 bases each). The material was peripheral blood, obtained on day 0 of AZD1222 vaccination. The CDR3 spells CASSYQGGPGSYEQYF. The CDR3 DNA reads TGTGCCAGCAGTTACCAAGGGGGGCCAGGATCCTACGAGCAGTACTTC.